These T cell receptor beta chains were read from a single sample in a study of human T cells and chemical hapten exposure. TCRdb re-analysed the RACE reads in MiXCR, keeping a single row per CDR3 protein. This sample has about 70,000 distinct CDR3 sequences, with about 6% found just once. Sequencing was done on a sample of whole blood. The receptors derive from a female donor in good health. Some clones in this sample may be carry-over from other donors' samples. Both conserved end residues are part of each CDR3. Each record gives: CDR3 length, J gene, clone size, V gene, D gene, CDR3 DNA, CDR3 protein. D genes are given only for firm matches. Clone size is stated in some rows and not others, as once, few, many or a class when expanded.

>14|TRBJ2-5|.|TRBV6-1|.
TGTGCCAGCAGTGATTTGAGGATAAAAGAGACCCAGTACTTC
CASSDLRIKETQYF
>14|TRBJ2-1|.|TRBV6-1|.
TGTGCCAGCAGTGATCTGGGGATACGGGATGAGCAGTTCTTC
CASSDLGIRDEQFF
>14|TRBJ1-6|many|TRBV3-1|.
TGTGCCAGCAGCCAAAGGGGGAACAATTCACCCCTCCACTTT
CASSQRGNNSPLHF
>14|TRBJ1-5|.|TRBV20-1|.
TGCAGTGCTAGAGATCAACAGGGAGGGCAGCCCCAGCATTTT
CSARDQQGGQPQHF
>15|TRBJ1-1|many|TRBV18|.
TGTGCCAGCTCACCTACTCAGGCGGCCGGCACTGAAGCTTTCTTT
CASSPTQAAGTEAFF
>14|TRBJ2-3|.|TRBV7-9|.
TGTGCCAGCAGCGCCGAGGTTAGGTCAGATACGCAGTATTTT
CASSAEVRSDTQYF
>14|TRBJ2-1|.|TRBV27|TRBD1
TGTGCCAGCAGTATACGACAGGGGATCAATGAGCAGTTCTTC
CASSIRQGINEQFF
>15|TRBJ2-3|few|TRBV6-2/TRBV6-3|.
TGTGCCAGCAGTGAGGGATTCAGGGTAGCAGATACGCAGTATTTT
CASSEGFRVADTQYF
>11|TRBJ2-7|many|TRBV29-1|TRBD1
TGCAGCACTGGGACAGGGGGTGAGCAGTACTTC
CSTGTGGEQYF
>14|TRBJ1-3|many|TRBV7-9|.
TGTGCCAGCAGCTATGATGTCTCTGGAAACACCATATATTTT
CASSYDVSGNTIYF
>14|TRBJ2-3|many|TRBV12-3/TRBV12-4|.
TGTGCCAGCACGCCATCCCTTTACACAGATACGCAGTATTTT
CASTPSLYTDTQYF
>13|TRBJ2-3|many|TRBV5-1|TRBD2
TGCGCCAGTACTAGCGGGAGTACAGATACGCAGTATTTT
CASTSGSTDTQYF
>13|TRBJ1-1|many|TRBV6-5|.
TGTGCCAGCAGAAAACAGGGTAACACTGAAGCTTTCTTT
CASRKQGNTEAFF
>12|TRBJ2-7|.|TRBV25-1|.
TGTGCCAGCAGTGAAAGCGACTACGAGCAGTACTTC
CASSESDYEQYF
>15|TRBJ2-3|few|TRBV29-1|.
TGCAGCGTTATTCCAACAGGGATTTGGGCAGATACGCAGTATTTT
CSVIPTGIWADTQYF
>16|TRBJ2-3|few|TRBV7-9|TRBD1
TGTGCCAGCAGCTCTACACCGGGACAGGGCACAGATACGCAGTATTTT
CASSSTPGQGTDTQYF
>14|TRBJ1-1|.|TRBV2|.
TGTGCCAGCAGTGCCACAGCTTCGCGCACTGAAGCTTTCTTT
CASSATASRTEAFF
>14|TRBJ2-2|many|TRBV29-1|TRBD2
TGCAGCGTGCTAGCGGGAGCGAACACCGGGGAGCTGTTTTTT
CSVLAGANTGELFF
>15|TRBJ2-6|many|TRBV12-3/TRBV12-4|.
TGTGCCAGCAGTCGAGCCCCCCCTGGGGCCAACGTCCTGACTTTC
CASSRAPPGANVLTF
>19|TRBJ1-1|many|TRBV9|TRBD1
TGTGCCAGCAGCGTTGGACAGGGGGCTACCCCTCTTAGGGGGGATGAAGCTTTCTTT
CASSVGQGATPLRGDEAFF
>13|TRBJ1-2|.|TRBV19|.
TGTGCCAGTAGTCTTCGGATCAGGGGTGGCTACACCTTC
CASSLRIRGGYTF
>15|TRBJ1-3|many|TRBV3-1|.
TGTGCCAGCAGCCAAGCACCGGGACTTGGAAACACCATATATTTT
CASSQAPGLGNTIYF
>14|TRBJ2-3|many|TRBV7-2|.
TGTGCCAGCAGCTATGGCATGACCGTAGATACGCAGTATTTT
CASSYGMTVDTQYF
>14|TRBJ1-1|many|TRBV27|.
TGTGCCAGCAGTTTAGGGGGTGCGGGCACTGAAGCTTTCTTT
CASSLGGAGTEAFF
>14|TRBJ2-1|.|TRBV2|.
TGTGCCAGCAGTGAACCCGGGGTAGCTCTGGAGCAGTTCTTC
CASSEPGVALEQFF
>14|TRBJ2-3|many|TRBV6-1|.
TGTGCCAGCAGGCTCGGGGGCAGCACAGATACGCAGTATTTT
CASRLGGSTDTQYF
>11|TRBJ2-7|many|TRBV28|.
TGTGCCAGCGGACTCACCTACGAGCAGTACTTC
CASGLTYEQYF
>14|TRBJ1-2|few|TRBV28|.
TGTGCCAGCAGCCTGCCGGGTTTCGCTTATGGCTACACCTTC
CASSLPGFAYGYTF
>13|TRBJ1-5|.|TRBV5-5|.
TGTGCCAGCAGCTTTGCCCCGGGGGAGCCCCAGAATTTT
CASSFAPGEPQNF
>15|TRBJ2-2|few|TRBV28|TRBD1
TGTGCCAGCAGCCCAGGGGGCTCGAACACCGGGGAGCTGTTTTTT
CASSPGGSNTGELFF
>14|TRBJ1-1|few|TRBV28|.
TGTGCCAGCAGTTCCCCTGACAAGAACACTGAAGCTTTCTTT
CASSSPDKNTEAFF
>13|TRBJ2-1|few|TRBV11-3|.
TGTGCCAGCAGCTCGAGCAGATACAATGAGCAGTTCTTC
CASSSSRYNEQFF
>13|TRBJ1-1|few|TRBV27|.
TGTGCCAGCAGTATACGACCGAGCACTGAAGCTTTCTTT
CASSIRPSTEAFF
>11|TRBJ1-2|.|TRBV2|.
TGTGCCGGAGGAGATAACTATGGCTACACCTTC
CAGGDNYGYTF
>14|TRBJ2-1|.|TRBV20-1|.
TGCAGTGCTAGAGCGAGCGACTTTTACAATGAGCAGTTCTTC
CSARASDFYNEQFF
>14|TRBJ2-7|many|TRBV29-1|TRBD2
TGCAGCGTCGTCCTAGCGGGAGGGTTCGACGAGCAGTACTTC
CSVVLAGGFDEQYF
>15|TRBJ2-3|many|TRBV7-2|.
TGTGCCAGCAGCTTAGATGGGCTAACCACAGATACGCAGTATTTT
CASSLDGLTTDTQYF